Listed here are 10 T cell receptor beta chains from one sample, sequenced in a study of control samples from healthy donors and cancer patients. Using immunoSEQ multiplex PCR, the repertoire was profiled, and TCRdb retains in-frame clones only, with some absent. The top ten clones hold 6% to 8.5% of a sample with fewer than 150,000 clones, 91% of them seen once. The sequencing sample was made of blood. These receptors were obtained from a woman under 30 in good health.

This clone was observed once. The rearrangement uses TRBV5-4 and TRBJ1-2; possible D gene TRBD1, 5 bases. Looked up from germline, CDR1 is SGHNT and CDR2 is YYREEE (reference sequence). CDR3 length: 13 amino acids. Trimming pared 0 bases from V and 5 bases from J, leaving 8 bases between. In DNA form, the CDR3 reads TGTGCCAGCAGCTTGGGACAGAATTATGGCTACACCTTC. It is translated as CASSLGQNYGYTF.

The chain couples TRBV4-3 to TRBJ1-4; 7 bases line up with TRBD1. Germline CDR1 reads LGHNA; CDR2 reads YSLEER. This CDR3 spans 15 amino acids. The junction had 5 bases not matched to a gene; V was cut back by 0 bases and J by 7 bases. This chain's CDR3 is CASSQDRGDAEKLFF. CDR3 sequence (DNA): TGCGCCAGCAGCCAAGACAGGGGGGACGCTGAAAAACTGTTTTTT.

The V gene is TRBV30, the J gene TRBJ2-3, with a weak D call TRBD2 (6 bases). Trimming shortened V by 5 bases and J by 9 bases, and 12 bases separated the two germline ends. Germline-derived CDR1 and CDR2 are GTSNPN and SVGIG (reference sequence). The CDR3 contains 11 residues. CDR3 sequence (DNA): TGTGCCTGGTTCCAGGCGGGAACGCAGTATTTT. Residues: CAWFQAGTQYF.

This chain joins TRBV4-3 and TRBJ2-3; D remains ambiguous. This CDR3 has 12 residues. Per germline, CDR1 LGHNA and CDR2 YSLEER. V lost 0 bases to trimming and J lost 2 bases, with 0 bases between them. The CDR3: CASSQDTDTQYF. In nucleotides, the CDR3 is TGCGCCAGCAGCCAAGACACAGATACGCAGTATTTT.

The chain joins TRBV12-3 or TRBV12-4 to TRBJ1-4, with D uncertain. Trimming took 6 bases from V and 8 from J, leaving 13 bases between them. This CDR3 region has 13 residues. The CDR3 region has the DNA TGTGCCAGCAGCAAATCCAGAGGGGAAAAACTGTTTTTT. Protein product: CASSKSRGEKLFF.

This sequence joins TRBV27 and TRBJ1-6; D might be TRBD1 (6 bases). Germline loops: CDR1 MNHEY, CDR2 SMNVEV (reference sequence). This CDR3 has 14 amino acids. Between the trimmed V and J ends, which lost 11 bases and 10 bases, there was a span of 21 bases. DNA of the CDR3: TGTGCCTCAGCAACGGGGGGCGCTAGGTCACCCCTCCACTTT. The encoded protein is CASATGGARSPLHF.

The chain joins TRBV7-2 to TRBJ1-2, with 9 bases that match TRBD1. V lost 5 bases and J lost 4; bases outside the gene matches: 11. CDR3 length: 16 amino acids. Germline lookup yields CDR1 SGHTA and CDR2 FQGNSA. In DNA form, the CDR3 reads TGTGCCAGCAGCGATAGACAGGGGGGCTACGGCTATGGCTACACCTTC. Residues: CASSDRQGGYGYGYTF. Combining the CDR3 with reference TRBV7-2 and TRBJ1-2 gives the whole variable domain GAGVSQSPSNKVTEKGKDVELRCDPISGHTALYWYRQSLGQGLEFLIYFQGNSAPDKSGLPSDRFSAERTGGSVSTLTIQRTQQEDSAVYLCASSDRQGGYGYGYTFGSGTRLTVV.

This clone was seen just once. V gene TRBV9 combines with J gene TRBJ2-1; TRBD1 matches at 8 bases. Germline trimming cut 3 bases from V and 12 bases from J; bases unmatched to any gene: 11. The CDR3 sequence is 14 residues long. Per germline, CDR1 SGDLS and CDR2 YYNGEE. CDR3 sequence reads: CASSGGTTGTGQFF. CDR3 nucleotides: TGTGCCAGCAGCGGGGGGACAACCGGGACAGGGCAGTTCTTC.

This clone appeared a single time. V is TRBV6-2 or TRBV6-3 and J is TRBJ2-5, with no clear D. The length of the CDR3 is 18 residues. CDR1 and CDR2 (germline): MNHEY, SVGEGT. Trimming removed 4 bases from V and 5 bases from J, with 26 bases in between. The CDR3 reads CASSSPPTDEGSGETQYF. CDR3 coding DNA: TGTGCCAGCAGTTCGCCCCCGACGGATGAAGGAAGTGGGGAGACCCAGTACTTC.

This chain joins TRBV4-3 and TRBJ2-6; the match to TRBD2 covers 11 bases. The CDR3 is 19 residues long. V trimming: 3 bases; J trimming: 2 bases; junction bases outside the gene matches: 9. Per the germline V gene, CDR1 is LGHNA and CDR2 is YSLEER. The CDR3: CASSHSIAGGPAGANVLTF. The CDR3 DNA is TGCGCCAGCAGCCATTCCATAGCGGGAGGGCCGGCTGGGGCCAACGTCCTGACTTTC.